This TCR beta chain is drawn from a study of memory CD4+ T cells and cytomegalovirus serostatus. Single viable CD3+CD4+CD8-CD45RO+ cells were sorted as the memory CD4+ T cells. Positive selection with CD4 microbeads enriched total CD4+ T cells. CDR1 is MNHNS, CDR2 SASEGT, per germline. CDR3 length: 14 amino acids. V was pared by 2 bases and J by 7 bases, with 14 bases between. Libraries were prepared by immunoSEQ multiplex PCR; TCRdb keeps only in-frame clonotypes and omits some of them. The sample includes 25,000 to 30,000 clones, about 80% seen only once; the top ten take 0.65% to 0.85%. This TCR came from an adult in good health and CMV-seronegative. This chain connects TRBV6-1 to TRBJ1-2, with D maybe TRBD1 (5 bases). Material: memory CD4+ T cells from blood. The CDR3 coding sequence is TGTGCCAGCAGTGAAAGGGGTGGGTTCTTTGGCTACACCTTC. Translated: CASSERGGFFGYTF.